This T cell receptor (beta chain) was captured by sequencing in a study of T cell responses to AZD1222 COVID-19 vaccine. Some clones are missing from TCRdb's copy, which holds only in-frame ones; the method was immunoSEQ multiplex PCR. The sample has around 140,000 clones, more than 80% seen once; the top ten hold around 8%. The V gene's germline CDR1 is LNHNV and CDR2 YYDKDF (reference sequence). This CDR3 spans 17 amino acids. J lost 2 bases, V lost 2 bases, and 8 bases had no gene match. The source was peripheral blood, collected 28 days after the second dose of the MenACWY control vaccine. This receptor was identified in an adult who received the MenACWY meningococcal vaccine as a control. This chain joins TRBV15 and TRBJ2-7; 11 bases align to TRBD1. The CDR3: CATSRRLGTGGPYEQYF. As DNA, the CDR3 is TGTGCCACCAGCAGACGGCTAGGGACAGGGGGACCCTACGAGCAGTACTTC.